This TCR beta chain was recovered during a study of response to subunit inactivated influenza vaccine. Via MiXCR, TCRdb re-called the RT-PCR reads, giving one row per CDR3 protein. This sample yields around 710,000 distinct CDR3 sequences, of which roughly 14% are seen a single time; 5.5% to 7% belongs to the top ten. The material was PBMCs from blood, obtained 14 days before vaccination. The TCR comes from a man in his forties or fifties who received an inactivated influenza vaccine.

CDR3 in DNA: TGTGCCAGCAGTCGGGCGGACAGTGCCGCTTACGAGCAGTACTTC. This gives the protein CASSRADSAAYEQYF. The chain has TRBV28 and TRBJ2-7; D is possibly TRBD1 (6 bases). In germline, CDR1 is MDHEN, CDR2 SYDVKM. The CDR3 consists of 15 residues. The V end was cut by 5 bases, the J end by 4 bases, with 18 bases between.